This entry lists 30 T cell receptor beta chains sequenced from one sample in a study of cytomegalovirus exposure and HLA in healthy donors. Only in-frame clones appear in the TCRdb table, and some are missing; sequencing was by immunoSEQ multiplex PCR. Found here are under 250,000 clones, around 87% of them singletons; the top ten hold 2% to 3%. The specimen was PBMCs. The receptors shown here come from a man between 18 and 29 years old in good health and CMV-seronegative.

This chain's CDR3 is CASSQGPGELFF. The CDR3 DNA follows: TGTGCCAGCAGCCAGGGTCCCGGGGAGCTGTTTTTT. The chain links TRBV6-5 to TRBJ2-2; the D gene is possibly TRBD1 (5 bases). The CDR3 contains 12 residues. Germline CDR1 MNHEY, CDR2 SVGAGI. Trimming left V 6 bases short and J 6 bases short, with 8 bases between.

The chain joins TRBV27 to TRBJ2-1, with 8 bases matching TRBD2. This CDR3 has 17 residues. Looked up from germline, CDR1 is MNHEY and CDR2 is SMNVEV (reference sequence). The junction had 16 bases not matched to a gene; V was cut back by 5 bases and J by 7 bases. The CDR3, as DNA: TGTGCCAGCAGTGCATCCGGGGGGGACCGAGGGTTGAATGAGCAGTTCTTC. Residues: CASSASGGDRGLNEQFF.

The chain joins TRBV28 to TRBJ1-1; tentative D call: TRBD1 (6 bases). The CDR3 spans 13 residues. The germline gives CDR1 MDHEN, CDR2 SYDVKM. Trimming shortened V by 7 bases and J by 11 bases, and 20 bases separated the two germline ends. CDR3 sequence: CASIKYPGEGAFF. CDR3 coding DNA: TGTGCCAGCATTAAATATCCAGGGGAGGGGGCTTTCTTT.

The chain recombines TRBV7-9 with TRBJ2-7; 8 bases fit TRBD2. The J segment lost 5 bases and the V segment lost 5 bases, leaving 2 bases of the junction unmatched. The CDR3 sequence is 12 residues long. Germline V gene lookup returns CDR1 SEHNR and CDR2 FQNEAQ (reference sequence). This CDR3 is CASSPGGDEQYF. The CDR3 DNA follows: TGTGCCAGCAGCCCGGGGGGGGACGAGCAGTACTTC.

The CDR3 DNA reads as TGTGCTAGTGGTTTGGTAAACAGGGGTGGAGGCTACACCTTC. Translation: CASGLVNRGGGYTF. J is TRBJ1-2 and V is TRBV12-5; 7 bases are shared with TRBD1. Germline trimming cut 0 bases from V and 8 bases from J; bases unmatched to any gene: 6. Per germline, CDR1 LGHNT and CDR2 FRNRAP. The CDR3 runs to 14 residues.

DNA for the CDR3: TGTGCCAGCAGCTTATGGGGCCAGGGCATCCACGAGCAGTACTTC. It yields the protein CASSLWGQGIHEQYF. This chain uses TRBV13 with TRBJ2-7; D possibly corresponds to TRBD1 (5 bases). Trimming cost V 2 bases and J 5 bases, with 16 bases left between them. Per germline, CDR1 PRHDT and CDR2 FYEKMQ (reference sequence). This CDR3 comprises 15 residues.

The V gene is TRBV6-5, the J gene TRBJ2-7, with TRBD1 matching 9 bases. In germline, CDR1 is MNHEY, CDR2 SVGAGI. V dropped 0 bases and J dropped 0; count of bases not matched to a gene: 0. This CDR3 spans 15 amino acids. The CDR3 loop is CASSYSTGGSYEQYF. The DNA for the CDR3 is TGTGCCAGCAGTTACTCGACAGGGGGCTCCTACGAGCAGTACTTC.

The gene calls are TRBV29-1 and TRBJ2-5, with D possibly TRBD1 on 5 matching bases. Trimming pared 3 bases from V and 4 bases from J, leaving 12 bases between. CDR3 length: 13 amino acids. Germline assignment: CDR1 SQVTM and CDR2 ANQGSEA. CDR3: CSVDQGRGETQYF. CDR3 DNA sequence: TGCAGCGTTGACCAGGGAAGAGGAGAGACCCAGTACTTC.

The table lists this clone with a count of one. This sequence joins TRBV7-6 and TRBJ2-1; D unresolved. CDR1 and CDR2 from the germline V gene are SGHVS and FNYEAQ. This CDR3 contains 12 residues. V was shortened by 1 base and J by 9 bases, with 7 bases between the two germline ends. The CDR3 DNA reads TGTGCCAGCAGCTTAGGTGGCGGTGAGCAGTTCTTC. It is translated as CASSLGGGEQFF.

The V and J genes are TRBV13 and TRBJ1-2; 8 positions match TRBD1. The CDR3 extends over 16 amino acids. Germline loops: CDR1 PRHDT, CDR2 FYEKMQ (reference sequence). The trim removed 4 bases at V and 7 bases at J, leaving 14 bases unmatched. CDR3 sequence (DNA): TGTGCCAGCAGCTCCTCGAGTATGACAGGGGCGGCTGGCTACACCTTC. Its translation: CASSSSSMTGAAGYTF.

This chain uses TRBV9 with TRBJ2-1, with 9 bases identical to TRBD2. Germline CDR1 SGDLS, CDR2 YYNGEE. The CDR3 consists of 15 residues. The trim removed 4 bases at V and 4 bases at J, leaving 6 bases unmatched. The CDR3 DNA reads TGTGCCAGCAGCTCCGGACTAGCGCGTTACAATGAGCAGTTCTTC. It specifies CASSSGLARYNEQFF. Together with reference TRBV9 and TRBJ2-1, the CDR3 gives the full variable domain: DSGVTQTPKHLITATGQRVTLRCSPRSGDLSVYWYQQSLDQGLQFLIQYYNGEERAKGNILERFSAQQFPDLHSELNLSSLELGDSALYFCASSSGLARYNEQFFGPGTRLTVL.

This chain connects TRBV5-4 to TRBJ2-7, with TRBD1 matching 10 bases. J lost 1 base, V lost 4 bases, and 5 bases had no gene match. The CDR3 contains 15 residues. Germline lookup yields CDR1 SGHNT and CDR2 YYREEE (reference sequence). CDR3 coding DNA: TGTGCCAGCAGCAACTGGGACAGGGGTTCCTACGAGCAGTACTTC. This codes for CASSNWDRGSYEQYF. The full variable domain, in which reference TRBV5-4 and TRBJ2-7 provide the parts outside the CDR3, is ETGVTQSPTHLIKTRGQQVTLRCSSQSGHNTVSWYQQALGQGPQFIFQYYREEENGRGNFPPRFSGLQFPNYSSELNVNALELDDSALYLCASSNWDRGSYEQYFGPGTRLTVT.

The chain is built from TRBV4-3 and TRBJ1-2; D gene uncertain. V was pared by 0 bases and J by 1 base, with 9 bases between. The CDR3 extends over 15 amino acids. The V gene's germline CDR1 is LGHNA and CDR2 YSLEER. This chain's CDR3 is CASSQDLYSNYGYTF. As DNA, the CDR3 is TGCGCCAGCAGCCAAGATCTTTACAGTAACTATGGCTACACCTTC.

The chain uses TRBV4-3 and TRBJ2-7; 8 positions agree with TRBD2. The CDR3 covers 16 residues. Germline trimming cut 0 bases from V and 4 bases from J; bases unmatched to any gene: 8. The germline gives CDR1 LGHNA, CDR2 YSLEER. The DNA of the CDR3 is TGCGCCAGCAGCCAAGATCAAAGCGGGAGTGTGTACGAGCAGTACTTC. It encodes CASSQDQSGSVYEQYF.

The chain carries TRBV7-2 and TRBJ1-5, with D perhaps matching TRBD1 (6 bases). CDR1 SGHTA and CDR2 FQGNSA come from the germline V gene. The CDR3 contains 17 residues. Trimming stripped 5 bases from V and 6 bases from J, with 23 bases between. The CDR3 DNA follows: TGTGCCAGCAGCCCTCTTGCGGCAGGGGTTATTGGTCAGCCCCAGCATTTT. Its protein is CASSPLAAGVIGQPQHF.

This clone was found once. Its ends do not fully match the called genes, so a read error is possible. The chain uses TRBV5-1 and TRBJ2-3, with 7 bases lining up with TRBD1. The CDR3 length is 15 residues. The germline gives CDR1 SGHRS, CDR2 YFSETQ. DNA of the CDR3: TGCGCCAGCGGCTTGAAGACAGGGAGCACAGATACGCAGTATTTT. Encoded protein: CASGLKTGSTDTQYF. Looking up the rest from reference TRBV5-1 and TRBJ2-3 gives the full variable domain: KAGVTQTPRYLIKTRGQQVTLSCSPISGHRSVSWYQQTPGQGLQFLFEYFSETQRNKGNFPGRFSGRQFSNSRSEMNVSTLELGDSALYLCASGLKTGSTDTQYFGPGTRLTVL.

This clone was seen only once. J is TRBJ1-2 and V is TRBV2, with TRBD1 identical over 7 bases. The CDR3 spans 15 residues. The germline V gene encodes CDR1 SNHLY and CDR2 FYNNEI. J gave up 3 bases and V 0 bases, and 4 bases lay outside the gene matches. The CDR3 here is CASSEAWTGYYGYTF. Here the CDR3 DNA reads TGTGCCAGCAGTGAAGCCTGGACAGGATACTATGGCTACACCTTC.

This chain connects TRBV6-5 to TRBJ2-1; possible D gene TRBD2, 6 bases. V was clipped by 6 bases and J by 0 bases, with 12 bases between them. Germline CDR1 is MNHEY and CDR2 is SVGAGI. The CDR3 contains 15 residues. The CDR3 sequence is CASRAGTDSYNEQFF. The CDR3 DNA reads TGTGCCAGCAGGGCCGGGACTGACTCCTACAATGAGCAGTTCTTC.

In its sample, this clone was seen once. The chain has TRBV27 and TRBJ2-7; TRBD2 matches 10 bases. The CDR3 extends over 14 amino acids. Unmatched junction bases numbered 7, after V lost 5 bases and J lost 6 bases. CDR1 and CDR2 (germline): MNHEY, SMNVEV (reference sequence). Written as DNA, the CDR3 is TGTGCCAGCAGTAGGGCTAGCGGGAGTGTCGAGCAGTACTTC. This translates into CASSRASGSVEQYF.

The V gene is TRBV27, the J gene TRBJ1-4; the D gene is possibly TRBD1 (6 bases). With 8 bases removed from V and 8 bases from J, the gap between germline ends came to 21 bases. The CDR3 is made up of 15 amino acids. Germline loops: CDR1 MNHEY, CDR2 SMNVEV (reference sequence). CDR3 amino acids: CASAGRGGRNEKLFF. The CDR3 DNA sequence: TGTGCCAGCGCAGGGAGGGGGGGTAGGAACGAAAAACTGTTTTTT.

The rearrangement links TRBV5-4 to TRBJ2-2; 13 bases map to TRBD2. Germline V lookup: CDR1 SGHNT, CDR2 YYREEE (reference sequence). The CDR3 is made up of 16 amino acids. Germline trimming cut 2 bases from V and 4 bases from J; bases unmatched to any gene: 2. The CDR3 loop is CASSFGLAGVTGELFF. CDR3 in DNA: TGTGCCAGCAGCTTTGGACTAGCGGGAGTCACCGGGGAGCTGTTTTTT. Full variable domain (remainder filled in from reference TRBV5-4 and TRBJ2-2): ETGVTQSPTHLIKTRGQQVTLRCSSQSGHNTVSWYQQALGQGPQFIFQYYREEENGRGNFPPRFSGLQFPNYSSELNVNALELDDSALYLCASSFGLAGVTGELFFGEGSRLTVL.

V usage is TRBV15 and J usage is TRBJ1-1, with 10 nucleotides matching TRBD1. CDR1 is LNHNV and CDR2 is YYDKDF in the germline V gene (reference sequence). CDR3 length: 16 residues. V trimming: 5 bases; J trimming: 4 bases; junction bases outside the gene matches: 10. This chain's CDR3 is CATSAGQGFFGTEAFF. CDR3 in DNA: TGTGCCACCAGCGCGGGACAGGGGTTTTTTGGCACTGAAGCTTTCTTT.

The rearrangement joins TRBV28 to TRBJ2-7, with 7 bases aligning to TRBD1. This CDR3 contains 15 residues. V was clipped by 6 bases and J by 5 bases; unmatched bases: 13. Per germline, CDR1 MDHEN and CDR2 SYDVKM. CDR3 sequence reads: CASSYLVEGANEQYF. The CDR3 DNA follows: TGTGCCAGCAGCTACCTCGTCGAGGGGGCCAACGAGCAGTACTTC.

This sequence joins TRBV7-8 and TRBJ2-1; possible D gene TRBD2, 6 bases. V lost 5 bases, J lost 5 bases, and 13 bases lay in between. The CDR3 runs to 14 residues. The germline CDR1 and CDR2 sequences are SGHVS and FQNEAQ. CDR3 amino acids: CASSPGGMHNEQFF. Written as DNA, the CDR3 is TGTGCCAGCAGCCCGGGCGGGATGCACAATGAGCAGTTCTTC.

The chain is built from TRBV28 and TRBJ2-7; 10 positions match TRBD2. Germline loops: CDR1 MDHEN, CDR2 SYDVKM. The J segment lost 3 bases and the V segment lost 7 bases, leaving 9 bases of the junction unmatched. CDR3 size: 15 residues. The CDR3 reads CASTLSGRALYEQYF. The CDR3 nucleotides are TGTGCCAGCACCCTAAGCGGGAGGGCCCTCTACGAGCAGTACTTC.

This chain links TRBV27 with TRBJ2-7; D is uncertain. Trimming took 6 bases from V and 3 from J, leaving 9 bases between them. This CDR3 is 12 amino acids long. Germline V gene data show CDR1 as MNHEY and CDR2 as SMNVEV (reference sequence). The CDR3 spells CASSGYDYEQYF. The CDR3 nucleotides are TGTGCCAGCAGCGGGTATGACTACGAGCAGTACTTC.

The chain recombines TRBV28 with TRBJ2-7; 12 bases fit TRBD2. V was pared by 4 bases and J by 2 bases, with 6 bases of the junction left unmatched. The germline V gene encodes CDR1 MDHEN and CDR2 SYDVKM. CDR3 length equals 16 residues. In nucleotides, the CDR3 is TGTGCCAGCAGTTCTCGACTAGCGGGGGCCCCCTACGAGCAGTACTTC. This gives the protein CASSSRLAGAPYEQYF.

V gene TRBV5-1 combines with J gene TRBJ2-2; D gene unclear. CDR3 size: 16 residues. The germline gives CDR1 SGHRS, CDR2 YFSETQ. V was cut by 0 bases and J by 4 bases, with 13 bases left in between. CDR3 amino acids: CASSLESATGTGELFF. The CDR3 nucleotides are TGCGCCAGCAGCTTGGAGTCAGCGACGGGCACCGGGGAGCTGTTTTTT.

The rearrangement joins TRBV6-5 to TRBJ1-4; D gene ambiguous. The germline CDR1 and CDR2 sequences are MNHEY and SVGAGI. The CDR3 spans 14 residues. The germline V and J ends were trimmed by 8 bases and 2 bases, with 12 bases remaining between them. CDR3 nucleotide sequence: TGTGCCAGCGGATCCCGGGAGACTAATGAAAAACTGTTTTTT. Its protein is CASGSRETNEKLFF.

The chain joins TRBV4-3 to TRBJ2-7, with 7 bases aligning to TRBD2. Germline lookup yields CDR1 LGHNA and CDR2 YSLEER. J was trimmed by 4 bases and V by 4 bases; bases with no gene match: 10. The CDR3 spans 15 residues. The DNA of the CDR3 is TGCGCCAGCAGCCCGACTACCGCCGGGGGGTACGAGCAGTACTTC. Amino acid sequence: CASSPTTAGGYEQYF.